This note documents a single TCR beta chain sequence. Its cognate antigen is unknown. The sample belongs to a study of CD8 T cells in Susac syndrome. Whole-study context: Blood was drawn from Susac syndrome patients while they were therapy-naive, on corticosteroids, or on intravenous immunoglobulin alone.

Study conclusions and caveats: It was acknowledged in the study that the number of individuals who were included in its TCR sequencing and HLA analysis was relatively small. Clonal expansion was missing from Susac syndrome CD4+ T cell repertoires.

This CDR3 region has 15 residues. Germline loops: CDR1 DFQATT, CDR2 SNEGSKA (reference sequence). Trimming shortened V by 5 bases and J by 2 bases, and 15 bases separated the two germline ends. Reverse transcription of roughly 0.5 to 1 ug RNA was performed with random hexamers. It was immunoSEQ multiplex PCR that amplified TCR beta CDR3 across 54 Vbeta and 13 Jbeta. MiXCR was run by TCRdb on the immunoSEQ multiplex PCR reads, yielding one entry per CDR3 protein. The data hold about 150,000 distinct CDR3 sequences, with approximately 95% observed a single time. Sequenced input: CD4+ T cells from PBMCs. V usage is TRBV20-1 and J usage is TRBJ2-2; the D gene could be TRBD1 or TRBD2 (5 bases each). The TCR comes from a human donor with Susac syndrome. This CDR3 is CSAGGSDPNTGELFF. Here the CDR3 DNA reads TGCAGTGCTGGGGGTAGCGACCCCAACACCGGGGAGCTGTTTTTT.